This TCR beta chain is from a study of type 1 regulatory T cells (dated by TCRdb to about 2021). About the study as a whole: An in vitro protocol by which a Tr1-enriched, alloantigen-specific CD4 T cell product named T-allo10 was generated was characterized in the study. T-allo10 was being evaluated clinically in patients with hematological malignancies who were receiving allogeneic hematopoietic stem cell transplantation.

Sequenced using an Illumina MiSeq. The public reads were quality trimmed at Q25 with fastp and then assembled into clones with MiXCR by TCRdb, keeping productive beta chains. Rows with one shared CDR3 protein collapse into an entry with the most common genes and DNA. Within this sample are under 85,000 distinct CDR3 sequences, with about 48% of them counted one time only. The ten largest clones take up about 2% of the sample. On the study overall, not on this receptor specifically: Compared with non-Tr1 cells, Tr1 cells had a TCR repertoire that was more restricted, a finding the study read as clonal expansion induced by alloantigen.

Details on this clonotype: The antigen this receptor binds is unknown. There are no base qualities to consult, and no much larger clone falls within one base.

V is clipped by 6 bases and J by 5 bases, and the sequence between their germline boundaries is 16 bases long. According to the germline V gene, CDR1 reads MNHEY and CDR2 reads SVGEGT. From its cysteine to its phenylalanine, the CDR3 spans 14 amino acids. Just CDR3 DNA is preserved here, 42 bases in frame from base 1. The sample comprised cultured non-Tr1 T cells, either the whole culture or a sorted T cell fraction (not recorded which). According to the study, the label for this sample's cell subset or site signals: non-Tr1 population from the T-allo10 product. The V gene is TRBV6-2 or TRBV6-3 and the J gene is TRBJ2-5; no D segment can be confidently identified. The clonotype comes from a human donor in good health. Here the CDR3 is given as CASSRPPLSETQYF. The DNA is TGTGCCAGCAGCCGCCCCCCGTTGAGTGAGACCCAGTACTTC.